This TCR beta chain emerged from a study of shared clonotypes between healthy human individuals. With respect to this clone: As yet, its antigen is unknown.

An even split of each subset's genomic DNA across several immunoSEQ plates was performed. Data came from immunoSEQ multiplex PCR; TCRdb stores just in-frame clones and leaves some out. The table records millions of clones, about 95% of them present only once. CDR1 and CDR2 from the germline V gene are SGHTA and FQGNSA. The CDR3 is 16 amino acids. Trimming cost V 4 bases and J 3 bases, with 15 bases left between them. Study outcomes and limitations: Around 5% of naive CD4 clonotypes were shared across a handful of donors. Memory subsets generally showed lower estimated richness than naive subsets.

Each sample came from a Caucasian adult donor living in Nashville, Tennessee. The sequence came from a man younger than 30 in good health. Sequenced: naive CD4+ T cells sorted from blood. Indicated subset: CD45RA+ positively selected. The chain uses TRBV7-2 and TRBJ2-2, with D maybe TRBD2 (6 bases). The CDR3 nucleotides are TGTGCCAGCAGCTCCCCTAGCGTATTTTACACCGGGGAGCTGTTTTTT. This gives the protein CASSSPSVFYTGELFF.